These 20 T cell receptor beta chains came from one sample sequenced in a study of cytomegalovirus exposure and HLA in healthy donors (dated 2017 in TCRdb). The library came from the immunoSEQ multiplex PCR assay. A mixture of 60 forward primers for TCR Vbeta segments and 13 reverse primers for TCR Jbeta segments was used in the multiplex PCR. TCRdb took over this immuneACCESS table, retaining in-frame rearrangements with V and J assigned. Such tables are incomplete; in checked studies, under half of the missing clones stem from an unresolved V gene, and the remainder is unexplained. Within this sample are around 180,000 clones, with approximately 84% of them counted one time only. Around 4.9% of the sample lies in the top ten. Material: PBMCs. The receptors come from a man in his late teens or twenties in good health and CMV-seronegative.

The chain has TRBV29-1 and TRBJ2-5; 8 bases are a match to TRBD1. The CDR3 is made up of 12 amino acids. Trimming took 7 bases from V and 4 from J; bases not matched to a gene: 5. CDR1 SQVTM and CDR2 ANQGSEA come from the germline V gene. The CDR3 region is CSARQGLETQYF. CDR3 DNA: TGCAGCGCACGACAGGGGCTAGAGACCCAGTACTTC.

This clone was observed a few times. This sequence joins TRBV6-5 and TRBJ1-1; 8 nucleotides match TRBD1. Germline lookup yields CDR1 MNHEY and CDR2 SVGAGI. This CDR3 comprises 14 residues. V shed 2 bases and J 4 bases; nucleotides not matched to a gene: 3. CDR3 sequence: CASSYQGAGTEAFF. The CDR3 coding sequence is TGTGCCAGCAGTTACCAGGGGGCGGGCACTGAAGCTTTCTTT.

The chain couples TRBV28 to TRBJ2-7, with 7 bases fitting TRBD2. V lost 3 bases to trimming and J lost 3 bases; unmatched junction nucleotides: 8. CDR1 MDHEN and CDR2 SYDVKM come from the germline V gene. The CDR3 extends over 15 amino acids. The CDR3 DNA is TGTGCCAGCAGTTTTCGCGGGACTAATGACTACGAGCAGTACTTC. It translates to CASSFRGTNDYEQYF.

This chain connects TRBV27 to TRBJ1-6; 8 positions match TRBD1. The CDR3 length is 11 residues. From germline, CDR1 is MNHEY and CDR2 SMNVEV (reference sequence). With V trimmed by 10 bases and J by 10 bases, 3 bases remained unmatched. This CDR3 is CATGQESPLHF. Written as DNA, the CDR3 is TGTGCCACGGGACAGGAATCACCCCTCCACTTT.

The genes are TRBV19 and TRBJ2-5, with 10 positions matching TRBD1. This CDR3 spans 14 amino acids. Germline V CDR1 and CDR2: LNHDA, SQIVND (reference sequence). Losses at the gene ends were 3 bases for V and 5 bases for J; bases not matched to a gene: 3. CDR3 amino acids: CASSMLDRGETQYF. The CDR3 DNA sequence: TGTGCCAGTAGTATGTTGGACAGGGGGGAGACCCAGTACTTC.

This chain uses TRBV27 with TRBJ1-1, with TRBD1 identical over 9 bases. Germline-derived CDR1 and CDR2 are MNHEY and SMNVEV (reference sequence). V shed 6 bases and J 8 bases; nucleotides not matched to a gene: 13. CDR3 length equals 15 residues. The CDR3 protein is CASSSAGTGPSEAFF. DNA of the CDR3: TGTGCCAGCAGCTCTGCCGGGACAGGGCCCTCGGAAGCTTTCTTT.

The chain links TRBV6-5 to TRBJ1-2; possible D gene TRBD1, 5 bases. This CDR3 spans 13 amino acids. Trimming pared 6 bases from V and 8 bases from J, leaving 16 bases between. In germline, CDR1 is MNHEY, CDR2 SVGAGI. CDR3 coding DNA: TGTGCCAGCAGCTACATATTGGAGGGGGGCTACACCTTC. Its protein is CASSYILEGGYTF.

The chain employs TRBV19 and TRBJ1-2, with 7 positions matching TRBD1. With V trimmed by 5 bases and J by 5 bases, 5 bases remained unmatched. This CDR3 comprises 13 residues. Germline assignment: CDR1 LNHDA and CDR2 SQIVND (reference sequence). CDR3 region: CASSPGTAYGYTF. DNA for the CDR3: TGTGCCAGTAGTCCGGGGACAGCGTATGGCTACACCTTC.

This chain uses TRBV2 with TRBJ1-1; 7 bases align to TRBD1. The CDR3 is 14 residues long. Per the germline V gene, CDR1 is SNHLY and CDR2 is FYNNEI. The ends lost 7 bases at V and 1 base at J; junction bases unmatched: 6. The CDR3 bases are TGTGCCAGCAATAACAGGGGCGGGAACACTGAAGCTTTCTTT. This codes for CASNNRGGNTEAFF.

The chain combines TRBV2 with TRBJ2-3, with TRBD1 matching 9 bases. The junction had 14 bases not matched to a gene; V was cut back by 10 bases and J by 0 bases. Germline values: CDR1 SNHLY, CDR2 FYNNEI. The CDR3 totals 17 residues. CDR3 nucleotides: TGTGCCAACAGCAGGGGACAGGGCGAACTAAGCACAGATACGCAGTATTTT. The encoded protein is CANSRGQGELSTDTQYF.

This CDR3 reads CASSEGRGAGELFF. The DNA for the CDR3 is TGTGCCAGTAGTGAGGGGCGCGGGGCCGGGGAGCTGTTTTTT. The chain has TRBV19 and TRBJ2-2, with a weak D call TRBD2 (6 bases). This CDR3 comprises 14 residues. Germline CDR1 and CDR2: LNHDA and SQIVND (reference sequence). The V and J ends lost 5 bases and 6 bases respectively, with 13 bases between them.

The chain links TRBV5-1 to TRBJ2-1; D possibly corresponds to TRBD2 (5 bases). Germline V gene lookup returns CDR1 SGHRS and CDR2 YFSETQ. V was clipped by 0 bases and J by 2 bases, with 18 bases between them. The CDR3 loop spans 18 amino acids. The CDR3 nucleotides read TGCGCCAGCAGCTTGGCCGGGGATCGACAAACCGCCTACAATGAGCAGTTCTTC. The encoded protein is CASSLAGDRQTAYNEQFF.

The chain is built from TRBV11-2 and TRBJ1-1; D is uncertain. Germline CDR1 SGHAT, CDR2 FQNNGV. V gave up 5 bases and J gave up 1 base, with 14 bases separating them. This CDR3 contains 15 residues. CDR3 coding DNA: TGTGCCAGCAGCCACGGTTGGTTCCCGAACACTGAAGCTTTCTTT. Its protein is CASSHGWFPNTEAFF.

The rearrangement uses TRBV19 and TRBJ2-1; 14 bases align to TRBD2. The CDR3 loop spans 17 amino acids. V dropped 6 bases and J dropped 0; count of bases not matched to a gene: 4. Germline V CDR1 and CDR2: LNHDA, SQIVND (reference sequence). CDR3 region: CASSPTSGRDSYNEQFF. For the CDR3, the DNA is TGTGCCAGTAGCCCGACTAGCGGGAGGGACTCCTACAATGAGCAGTTCTTC.

This chain connects TRBV30 to TRBJ2-2; D uncertain. The germline gives CDR1 GTSNPN, CDR2 SVGIG (reference sequence). CDR3 size: 11 residues. V was shortened by 2 bases and J by 6 bases, with 4 bases between the two germline ends. The CDR3 DNA is TGTGCCTGGAGTACAGCCGGGGAGCTGTTTTTT. It specifies CAWSTAGELFF.

The gene calls are TRBV6-5 and TRBJ1-3; D possibly corresponds to TRBD1 (5 bases). There are 15 residues in the CDR3. The germline V gene has CDR1 MNHEY and CDR2 SVGAGI. Trimming pared 7 bases from V and 0 bases from J, leaving 13 bases between. The CDR3 is CASTNAGLSGNTIYF. In DNA, the CDR3 is TGTGCCAGCACGAATGCAGGGCTCTCTGGAAACACCATATATTTT.

The gene calls are TRBV5-6 and TRBJ2-1; no clear D. The germline V and J ends were trimmed by 0 bases and 5 bases, with 6 bases remaining between them. Germline lookup yields CDR1 SGHDT and CDR2 YYEEEE. This CDR3 has 13 residues. The CDR3 protein is CASSLGGDNEQFF. CDR3 nucleotides: TGTGCCAGCAGCTTGGGAGGAGACAATGAGCAGTTCTTC.

This clone has more than one count but fewer than ten. This chain connects TRBV6-4 to TRBJ2-1; 12 nucleotides line up with TRBD2. Germline CDR1 is MRHNA and CDR2 is SNTAGT. Trimming cost V 4 bases and J 8 bases; bases outside gene matches: 6. The CDR3 contains 15 residues. CDR3 nucleotides: TGTGCCAGCAGTGCCGGGACTAGCGGGTCGGATGAGCAGTTCTTC. It specifies CASSAGTSGSDEQFF.

The J gene is TRBJ2-7, the V gene TRBV4-2; 7 nucleotides line up with TRBD1. Unmatched junction bases numbered 6, after V lost 1 base and J lost 3 bases. Looked up from germline, CDR1 is LGHNA and CDR2 is YNFKEQ. This CDR3 region has 15 residues. The CDR3 protein is CASSQATGLYYEQYF. The CDR3 DNA follows: TGTGCCAGCAGCCAAGCGACAGGGTTATACTACGAGCAGTACTTC.

The rearrangement links TRBV19 to TRBJ1-1; TRBD1 aligns across 7 bases. The CDR3 is 14 amino acids. Per the germline V gene, CDR1 is LNHDA and CDR2 is SQIVND (reference sequence). J was trimmed by 10 bases and V by 4 bases; bases with no gene match: 12. The CDR3 here is CASSTGQTALGAFF. DNA of the CDR3: TGTGCCAGTAGTACGGGACAGACGGCCCTCGGAGCTTTCTTT.